This T cell receptor (beta chain) is from a study of Ad26.COV2.S vaccination and SARS-CoV-2 variants. Study details: The donor belonged to the COV1001 Ad26.COV2.S trial arm. By the intramuscular route, Ad26.COV2.S was given once, or twice 56 days apart. The study's findings and limits: Possible underestimation of total T cell responses by the TCR breadth and depth analyses was noted.

Germline CDR1 reads MNHEY; CDR2 reads SVGAGI. After removal of 2 bases from V and 5 bases from J, the junction contained 2 bases not matched to a gene. This CDR3 contains 14 residues. Notes on this clone: The antigen is not known.

The repertoire was sequenced with immunoSEQ multiplex PCR; TCRdb's copy has only in-frame clones and lacks some. The table shows roughly 700,000 clones, with around 89% occurring only once. Indicated treatment: some 19 received Ad26.COV2.S at low or high dose, single or two shots; about 5 received placebo; per-sample allocation not given. The study sampled participants on day 63 after the first vaccine or placebo injection. Ad26 vector vaccine expressed Wuhan-strain SARS-CoV-2 spike. V usage is TRBV6-5 and J usage is TRBJ1-5; TRBD1 matches at 8 bases. The TCR originated in a person between 18 and 59 years old who received the Ad26.COV2.S COVID-19 vaccine or a placebo. The sequencing used peripheral blood, collected in a trial of Ad26.COV2.S vaccine versus placebo. The DNA for the CDR3 is TGTGCCAGCAGTTACGCGACAGGGGATCAGCCCCAGCATTTT. Its protein is CASSYATGDQPQHF.